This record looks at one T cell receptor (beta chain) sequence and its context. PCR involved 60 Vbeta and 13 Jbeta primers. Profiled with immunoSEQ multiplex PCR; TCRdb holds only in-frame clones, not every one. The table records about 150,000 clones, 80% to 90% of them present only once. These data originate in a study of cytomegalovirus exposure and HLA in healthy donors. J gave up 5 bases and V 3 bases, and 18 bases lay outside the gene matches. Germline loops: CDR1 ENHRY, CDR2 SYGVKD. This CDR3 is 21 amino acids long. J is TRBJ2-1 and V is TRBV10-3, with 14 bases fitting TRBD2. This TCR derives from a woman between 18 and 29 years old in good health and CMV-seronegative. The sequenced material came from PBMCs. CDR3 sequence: CAISDSSGTSGRISWDNEQFF. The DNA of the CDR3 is TGTGCCATCAGTGATTCCTCCGGGACTAGCGGGAGAATCAGTTGGGACAATGAGCAGTTCTTC.